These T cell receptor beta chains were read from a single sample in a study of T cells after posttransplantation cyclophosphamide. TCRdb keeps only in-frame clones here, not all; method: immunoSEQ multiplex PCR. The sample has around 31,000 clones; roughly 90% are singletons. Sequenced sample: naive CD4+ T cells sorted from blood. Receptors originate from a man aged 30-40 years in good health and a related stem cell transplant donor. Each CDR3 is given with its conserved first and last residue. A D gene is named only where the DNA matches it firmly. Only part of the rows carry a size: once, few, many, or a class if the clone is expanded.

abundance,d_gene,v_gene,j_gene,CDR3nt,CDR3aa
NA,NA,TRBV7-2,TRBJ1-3,TGTGCCAGCAGCTTATGGTCGGGAAACTCTGGAAACACCATATATTTT,CASSLWSGNSGNTIYF
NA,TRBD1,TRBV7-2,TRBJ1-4,TGTGCCAGCAGCACGAGACAGGGGATGAATGAAAAACTGTTTTTT,CASSTRQGMNEKLFF
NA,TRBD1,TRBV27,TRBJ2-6,TGTGCCAGCAGTTTAAGGGGGCTTGGCTCTGGGGCCAACGTCCTGACTTTC,CASSLRGLGSGANVLTF
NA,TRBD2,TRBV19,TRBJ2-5,TGTGCCAGTAAAAGGACTAGCGGGGAACTTACGTACCAAGAGACCCAGTACTTC,CASKRTSGELTYQETQYF
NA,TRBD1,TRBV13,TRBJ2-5,TGTGCCAGCAGTTCGGGACAGCAAGTTAGGGAGACCCAGTACTTC,CASSSGQQVRETQYF
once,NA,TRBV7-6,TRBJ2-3,TGTGCCAGCAGCCCTAGGGGCCTTAGCACAGATACGCAGTATTTT,CASSPRGLSTDTQYF
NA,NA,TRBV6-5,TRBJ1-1,TGTGCCAGCAATTTACAGGGTAGGGCTTTCTTT,CASNLQGRAFF
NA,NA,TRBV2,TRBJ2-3,TGTGCCAGCAGTGGGGAGGATACGCAGTATTTT,CASSGEDTQYF
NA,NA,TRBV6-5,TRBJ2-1,TGTGCCAGCAGTTACTCGAGCACGAACAATGAGCAGTTCTTC,CASSYSSTNNEQFF
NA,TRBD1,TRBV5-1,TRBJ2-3,TGCGCCAGCAGCCAAAACAGGGGGCCCCCAGATACGCAGTATTTT,CASSQNRGPPDTQYF
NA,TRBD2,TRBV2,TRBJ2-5,TGTGCCAGCAGTGCAGGTAGACTAGCTGAGACCCAGTACTTC,CASSAGRLAETQYF
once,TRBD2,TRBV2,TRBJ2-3,TGTGCCAGCAGTTCGGGACTAGCGGGGACTAGCACAGATACGCAGTATTTT,CASSSGLAGTSTDTQYF
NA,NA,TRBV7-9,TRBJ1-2,TGTGCCAGCAGACGGACAGCGGAAAGTATTTTGTATGGCTACACCTTC,CASRRTAESILYGYTF
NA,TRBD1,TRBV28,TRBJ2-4,TGTGCCAGCACCCGACAGGGGCCCAAAAACATTCAGTACTTC,CASTRQGPKNIQYF
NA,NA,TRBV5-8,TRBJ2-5,TGTGCCAGCAGCTTGGATGCGGGACGCATCCAAGAGACCCAGTACTTC,CASSLDAGRIQETQYF
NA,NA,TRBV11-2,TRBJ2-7,TGTGCCAGCAGCTTAGTATACTTCTCCTACGAGCAGTACTTC,CASSLVYFSYEQYF
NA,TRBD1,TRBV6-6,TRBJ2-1,TGTGCCAGCAGTTTTGGGTTGGACAGGGGATATGAGCAGTTCTTC,CASSFGLDRGYEQFF
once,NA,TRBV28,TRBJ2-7,TGTGCCAGCAGTTCGGGATACGAGCAGTACTTC,CASSSGYEQYF
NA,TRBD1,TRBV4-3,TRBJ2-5,TGCGCCAGCAGCCCGGGACAGGGGGCAGAGACCCAGTACTTC,CASSPGQGAETQYF
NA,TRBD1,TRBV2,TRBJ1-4,TGTGCCAGCAGTGCCCCGGGACAGGGAAATGAAAAACTGTTTTTT,CASSAPGQGNEKLFF
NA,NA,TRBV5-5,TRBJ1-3,TGTGCCAGCAGCTTGTACCCGTCTACTGGAAACACCATATATTTT,CASSLYPSTGNTIYF
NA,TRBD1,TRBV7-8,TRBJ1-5,TGTGCCAGCAGCCTTGGGACAGGGAGCAATCAGCCCCAGCATTTT,CASSLGTGSNQPQHF
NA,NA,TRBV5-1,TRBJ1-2,TGCGCCAGCAGCTTGGACCAGGGTGTCGGCTACACCTTC,CASSLDQGVGYTF
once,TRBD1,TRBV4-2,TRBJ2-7,TGTGCCAGCAGCCAAACCAACCAGGGGGAATACGAGCAGTACTTC,CASSQTNQGEYEQYF
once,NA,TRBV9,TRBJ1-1,TGTGCCAGCAGCGTAGTTTCAGGGGCAAACACTGAAGCTTTCTTT,CASSVVSGANTEAFF
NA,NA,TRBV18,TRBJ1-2,TGTGCCAGCTCACACTCTGCTAACTATGGCTACACCTTC,CASSHSANYGYTF
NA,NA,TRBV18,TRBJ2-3,TGTGCCAGCTCACCCCAGACAGTCCCTAGCACAGATACGCAGTATTTT,CASSPQTVPSTDTQYF
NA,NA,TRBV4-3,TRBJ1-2,TGCGCCAGCAGCCAACGGGGGGGGTATGGCTACACCTTC,CASSQRGGYGYTF
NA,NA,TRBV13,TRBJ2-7,TGTGCCAGCAGCTCCAGCTCCTACGAGCAGTACTTC,CASSSSSYEQYF
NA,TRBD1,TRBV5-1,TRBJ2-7,TGCGCCAGCAGCTTAAGGAGACAGGGGGCCTACGAGCAGTACTTC,CASSLRRQGAYEQYF
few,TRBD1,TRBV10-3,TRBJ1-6,TGTGCCATCAGCTCGACAGGGTTTAATTCACCCCTCCACTTT,CAISSTGFNSPLHF
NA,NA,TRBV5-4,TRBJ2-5,TGTGCCAGCAGCTTGGCGGAGACCCAGTACTTC,CASSLAETQYF
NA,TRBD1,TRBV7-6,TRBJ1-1,TGTGCCAGCAGCTTAGCAGGACAGGGGGCTCTTGAAGCTTTCTTT,CASSLAGQGALEAFF
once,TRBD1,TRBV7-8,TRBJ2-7,TGTGCCAGCAGCTTAGGGGACAGGGTGGGCGAGCAGTACTTC,CASSLGDRVGEQYF
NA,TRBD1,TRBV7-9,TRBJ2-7,TGTGCCAGCAGCCCAGGTTGGCAGGGGGAAGTTTCCTACGAGCAGTACTTC,CASSPGWQGEVSYEQYF
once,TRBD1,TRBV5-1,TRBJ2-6,TGCGCCAGCAGCTCGGGACAGGGGGCTGGGGCCAACGTCCTGACTTTC,CASSSGQGAGANVLTF
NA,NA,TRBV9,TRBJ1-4,TGTGCCAGCAGCACCCGGGGGGGGCGTGAAAAACTGTTTTTT,CASSTRGGREKLFF
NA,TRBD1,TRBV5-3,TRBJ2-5,TGTGCCAGAAGCGTGGACAGGGAAGAGACCCAGTACTTC,CARSVDREETQYF
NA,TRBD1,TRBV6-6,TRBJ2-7,TGTGCCAGCTTTCCCAAAACAGGGGGCTCCTACGAGCAGTACTTC,CASFPKTGGSYEQYF
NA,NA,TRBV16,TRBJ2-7,TGTGCCAGCAGCCAATCCCCAGTCTACGAGCAGTACTTC,CASSQSPVYEQYF
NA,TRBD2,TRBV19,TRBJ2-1,TGTGCCAGTAGTACACGACTAGCGGGGGGGCTTTACAATGAGCAGTTCTTC,CASSTRLAGGLYNEQFF
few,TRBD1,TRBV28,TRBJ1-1,TGTGCCACCGTGACAGGGGTCACTGAAGCTTTCTTT,CATVTGVTEAFF
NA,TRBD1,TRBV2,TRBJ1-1,TGTGCCAGCAGGAGGGTAGGGGGCGCGGGGACTGAAGCTTTCTTT,CASRRVGGAGTEAFF
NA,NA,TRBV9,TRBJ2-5,TGTGCCAGCAGCGCAAGTGGCGGGATGGCGGGAGAGACCCAGTACTTC,CASSASGGMAGETQYF
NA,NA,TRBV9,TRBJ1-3,TGTGCCAGCAGCGAGGGGGTCGGAAACACCATATATTTT,CASSEGVGNTIYF
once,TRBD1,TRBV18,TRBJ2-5,TGTGCCAGCTCACTTTCCGGGACAGAAGAGACCCAGTACTTC,CASSLSGTEETQYF
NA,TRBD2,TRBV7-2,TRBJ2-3,TGTGCCAGCAGCTTGGGAGCGGGGGGGACAGATACGCAGTATTTT,CASSLGAGGTDTQYF
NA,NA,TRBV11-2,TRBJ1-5,TGTGCCAGCAGCTTAGACGGCAGGGTGGATCAGCCCCAGCATTTT,CASSLDGRVDQPQHF
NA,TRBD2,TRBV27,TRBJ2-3,TGTGCCAGCAGCTTAGCGGGGGTGAGAGATACGCAGTATTTT,CASSLAGVRDTQYF
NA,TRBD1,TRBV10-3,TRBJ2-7,TGTGCTACTCTACCAGGACAGGGGGCACCTATTAGGTACGAGCAGTACTTC,CATLPGQGAPIRYEQYF
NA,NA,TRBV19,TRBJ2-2,TGTGCCAGTAGTATCTCGGGATCCGGGGAGCTGTTTTTT,CASSISGSGELFF
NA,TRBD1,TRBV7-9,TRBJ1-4,TGTGCCAGCAGCTTCTCGGGACAGATTAATGAAAAACTGTTTTTT,CASSFSGQINEKLFF
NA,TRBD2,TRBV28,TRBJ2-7,TGTGCCAGCCGGGGGGGGCGCGAGCAGTACTTC,CASRGGREQYF